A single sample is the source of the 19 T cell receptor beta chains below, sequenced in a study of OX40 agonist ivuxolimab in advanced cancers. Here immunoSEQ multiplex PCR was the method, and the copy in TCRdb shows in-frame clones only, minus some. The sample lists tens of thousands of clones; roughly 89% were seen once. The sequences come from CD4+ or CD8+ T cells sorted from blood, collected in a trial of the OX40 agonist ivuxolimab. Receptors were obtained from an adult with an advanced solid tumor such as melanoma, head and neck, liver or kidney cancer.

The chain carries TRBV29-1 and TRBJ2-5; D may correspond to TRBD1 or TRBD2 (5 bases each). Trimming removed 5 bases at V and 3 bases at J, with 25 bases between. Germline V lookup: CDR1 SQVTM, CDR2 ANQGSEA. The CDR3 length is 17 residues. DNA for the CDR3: TGCAGCGTTCGGGCTTTTCCTCTCGGGGCCGGAGAAGAGACCCAGTACTTC. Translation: CSVRAFPLGAGEETQYF.

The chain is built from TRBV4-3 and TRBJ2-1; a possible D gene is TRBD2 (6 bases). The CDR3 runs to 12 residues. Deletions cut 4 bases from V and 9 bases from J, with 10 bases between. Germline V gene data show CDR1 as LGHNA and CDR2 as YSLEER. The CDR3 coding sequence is TGCGCCAGCAGCCTTCTAGCGAGTGAGCAGTTCTTC. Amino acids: CASSLLASEQFF.

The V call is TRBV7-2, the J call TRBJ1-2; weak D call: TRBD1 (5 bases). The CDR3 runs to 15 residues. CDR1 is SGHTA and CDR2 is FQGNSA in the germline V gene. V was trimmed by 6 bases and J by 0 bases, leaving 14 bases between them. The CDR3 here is CASSSPGASNYGYTF. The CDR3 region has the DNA TGTGCCAGCAGTTCCCCCGGGGCGTCTAACTATGGCTACACCTTC.

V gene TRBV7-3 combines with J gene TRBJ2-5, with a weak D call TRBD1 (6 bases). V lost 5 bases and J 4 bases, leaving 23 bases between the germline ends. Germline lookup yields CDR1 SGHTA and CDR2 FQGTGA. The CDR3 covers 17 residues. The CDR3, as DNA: TGTGCCAGCAGCCCCGGTTTTGGGGGCAGGGGCAGAGAGACCCAGTACTTC. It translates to CASSPGFGGRGRETQYF.

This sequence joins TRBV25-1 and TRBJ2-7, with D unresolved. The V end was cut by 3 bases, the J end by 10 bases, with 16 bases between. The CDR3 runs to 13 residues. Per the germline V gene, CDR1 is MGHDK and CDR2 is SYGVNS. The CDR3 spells CASSEAGRPGQYF. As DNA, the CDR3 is TGTGCCAGCAGTGAGGCCGGTCGCCCCGGCCAGTACTTC.

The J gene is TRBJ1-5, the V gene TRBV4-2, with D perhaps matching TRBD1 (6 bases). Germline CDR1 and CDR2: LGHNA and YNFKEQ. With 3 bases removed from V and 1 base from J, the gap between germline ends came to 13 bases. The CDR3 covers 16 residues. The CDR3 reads CASSQKQGESNQPQHF. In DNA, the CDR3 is TGTGCCAGCAGCCAGAAACAGGGAGAAAGCAATCAGCCCCAGCATTTT.

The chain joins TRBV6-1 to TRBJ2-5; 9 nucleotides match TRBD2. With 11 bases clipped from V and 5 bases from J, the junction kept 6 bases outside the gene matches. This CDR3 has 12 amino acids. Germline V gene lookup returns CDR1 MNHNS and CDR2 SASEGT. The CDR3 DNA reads TGTGCCGGAGGACTAGCGTCCGAGACCCAGTACTTC. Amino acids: CAGGLASETQYF.

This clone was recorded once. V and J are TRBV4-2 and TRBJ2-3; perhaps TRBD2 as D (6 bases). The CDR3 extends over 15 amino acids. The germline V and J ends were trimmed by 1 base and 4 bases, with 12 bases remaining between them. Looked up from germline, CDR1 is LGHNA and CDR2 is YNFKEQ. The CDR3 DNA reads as TGTGCCAGCAGCCAAGGAATCGGGGGTTCAGATACGCAGTATTTT. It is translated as CASSQGIGGSDTQYF.

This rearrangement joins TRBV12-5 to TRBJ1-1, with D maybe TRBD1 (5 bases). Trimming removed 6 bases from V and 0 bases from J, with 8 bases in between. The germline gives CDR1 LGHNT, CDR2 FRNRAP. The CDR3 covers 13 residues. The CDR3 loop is CASGGLLNTEAFF. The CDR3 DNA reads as TGTGCTAGTGGGGGACTGTTGAACACTGAAGCTTTCTTT. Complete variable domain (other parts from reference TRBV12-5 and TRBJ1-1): DARVTQTPRHKVTEMGQEVTMRCQPILGHNTVFWYRQTMMQGLELLAYFRNRAPLDDSGMPKDRFSAEMPDATLATLKIQPSEPRDSAVYFCASGGLLNTEAFFGQGTRLTVV.

The CDR3 reads CASSQASVLAGGYNRNIQYF. CDR3 nucleotides: TGCGCCAGCAGCCAAGCTTCGGTACTAGCGGGAGGCTATAATAGAAACATTCAGTACTTC. This chain links TRBV4-3 with TRBJ2-4, with 12 bases lining up with TRBD2. The trim removed 1 base at V and 6 bases at J, leaving 16 bases unmatched. The CDR3 sequence is 20 residues long. Germline values: CDR1 LGHNA, CDR2 YSLEER.

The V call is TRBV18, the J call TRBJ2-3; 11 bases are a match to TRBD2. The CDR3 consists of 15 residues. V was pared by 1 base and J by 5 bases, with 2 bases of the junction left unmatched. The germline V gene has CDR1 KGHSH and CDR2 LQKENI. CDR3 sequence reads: CASSPLTSGKDTQYF. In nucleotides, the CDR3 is TGTGCCAGCTCACCACTGACTAGCGGGAAAGATACGCAGTATTTT.

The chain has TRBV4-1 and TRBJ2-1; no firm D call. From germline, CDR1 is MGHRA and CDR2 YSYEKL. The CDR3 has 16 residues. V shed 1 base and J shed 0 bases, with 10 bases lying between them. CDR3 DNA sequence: TGCGCCAGCAGCCAAGCCAGATTACGCTCCTACAATGAGCAGTTCTTC. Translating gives CASSQARLRSYNEQFF.

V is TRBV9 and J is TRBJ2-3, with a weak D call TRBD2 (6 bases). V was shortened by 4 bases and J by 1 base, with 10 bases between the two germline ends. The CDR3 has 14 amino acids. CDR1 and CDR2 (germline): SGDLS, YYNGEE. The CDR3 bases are TGTGCCAGCAGCCCCGGAGGGCGCACAGATACGCAGTATTTT. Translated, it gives CASSPGGRTDTQYF.

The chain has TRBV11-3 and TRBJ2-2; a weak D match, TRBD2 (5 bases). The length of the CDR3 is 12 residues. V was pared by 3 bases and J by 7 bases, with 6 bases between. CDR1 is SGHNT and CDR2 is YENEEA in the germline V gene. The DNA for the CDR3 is TGTGCCAGCAGCTTCCGGGGCGGGGAGCTGTTTTTT. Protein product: CASSFRGGELFF.

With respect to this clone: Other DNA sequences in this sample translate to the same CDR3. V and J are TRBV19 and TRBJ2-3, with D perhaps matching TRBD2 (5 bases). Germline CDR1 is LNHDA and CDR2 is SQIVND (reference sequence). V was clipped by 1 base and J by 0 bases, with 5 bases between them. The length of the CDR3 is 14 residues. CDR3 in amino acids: CASSIGTSTDTQYF. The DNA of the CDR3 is TGTGCCAGTAGTATAGGGACTAGCACAGATACGCAGTATTTT.

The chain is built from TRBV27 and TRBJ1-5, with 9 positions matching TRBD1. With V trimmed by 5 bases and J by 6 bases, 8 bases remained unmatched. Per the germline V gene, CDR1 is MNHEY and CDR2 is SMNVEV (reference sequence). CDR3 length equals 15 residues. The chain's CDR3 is CASSLTGGPGQPQHF. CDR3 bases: TGTGCCAGCAGTCTTACAGGGGGCCCAGGTCAGCCCCAGCATTTT.

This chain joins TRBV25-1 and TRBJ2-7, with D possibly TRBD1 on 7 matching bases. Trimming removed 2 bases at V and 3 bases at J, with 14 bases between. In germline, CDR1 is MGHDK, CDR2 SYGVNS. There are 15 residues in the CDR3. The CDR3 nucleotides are TGTGCCAGCAGTGAAAGGAGGGGGCTAGGCTACGAGCAGTACTTC. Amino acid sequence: CASSERRGLGYEQYF.

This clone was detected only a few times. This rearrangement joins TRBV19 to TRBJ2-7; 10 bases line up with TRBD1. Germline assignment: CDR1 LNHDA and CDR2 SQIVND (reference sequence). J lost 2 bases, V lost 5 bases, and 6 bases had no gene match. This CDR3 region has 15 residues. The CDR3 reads CASSGSGTGAYEQYF. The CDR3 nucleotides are TGTGCCAGTAGTGGATCCGGGACAGGGGCCTACGAGCAGTACTTC. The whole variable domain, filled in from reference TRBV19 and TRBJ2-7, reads DGGITQSPKYLFRKEGQNVTLSCEQNLNHDAMYWYRQDPGQGLRLIYYSQIVNDFQKGDIAEGYSVSREKKESFPLTVTSAQKNPTAFYLCASSGSGTGAYEQYFGPGTRLTVT.

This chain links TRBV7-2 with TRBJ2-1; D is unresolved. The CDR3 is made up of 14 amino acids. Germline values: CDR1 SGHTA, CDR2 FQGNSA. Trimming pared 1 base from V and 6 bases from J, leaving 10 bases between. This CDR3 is CASSLVSGRNEQFF. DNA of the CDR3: TGTGCCAGCAGCTTAGTATCCGGGCGCAATGAGCAGTTCTTC.